This T cell receptor (beta chain) was recovered during a study of a mutant IDH1 vaccine in newly diagnosed glioma. Overall study context: It was radiotherapy, temozolomide, or both that patients received previously, with most receiving both.

Measured with immunoSEQ multiplex PCR; TCRdb has only the in-frame clones, and not every one. The repertoire holds tens of thousands of clones, with 82% as singletons. As for time point: baseline, week 1 (first vaccination visit). Specified treatment: pre-vaccination baseline after standard-of-care therapy. Donors harbored newly found WHO grade 3 or 4 IDH1-mutant, ATRX-lost astrocytomas. General study points: Top-clonotype changes in peripheral T cells seemed unrelated to pseudoprogression.

This clone has just one count. Its antigen is not identified. V lost 3 bases to trimming and J lost 6 bases; unmatched junction nucleotides: 9. This CDR3 has 16 amino acids. The germline gives CDR1 SGDLS, CDR2 YYNGEE. The rearrangement links TRBV9 to TRBJ2-1; TRBD1 matches at 10 bases. This clonotype originated in a man aged 30 to 39 with glioma. The material was PBMCs, obtained from a glioma patient treated with radiotherapy, temozolomide or both. Here the CDR3 DNA reads TGTGCCAGCAGCGCTCGGCCGGGACAGGGGATCAATGAGCAGTTCTTC. Amino acid sequence: CASSARPGQGINEQFF.